The clone carrying this T cell receptor (beta chain) rates as medium-sized. Antigen: not known. These data originate in a study of neurological immune-mediated disorders. Study-level background: Disease course was recorded as relapsing-remitting for about 31 and secondary progressive for about 9% of the roughly 34 multiple sclerosis patients.

Synthesis of cDNA was carried out by template-switch 5'RACE. The reaction used 10-nucleotide random UMIs. MiXCR, run by TCRdb on the 5' RACE reads, gives a single entry per CDR3 protein. This repertoire shows roughly 60,000 distinct CDR3 sequences, 3% to 4% found once; its top ten account for under 2.5%. CDR3 length: 12 residues. Germline assignment: CDR1 SGHAT and CDR2 FQDESV (reference sequence). With 3 bases removed from V and 7 bases from J, the gap between germline ends came to 7 bases. Broader study findings: No clinical or MRI feature was associated with the multiple sclerosis repertoire cluster.

The sequenced sample consisted of PBMCs. This clonotype was obtained from a woman between 45 and 65 years old with multiple sclerosis. The V call is TRBV11-1, the J call TRBJ2-1, with D uncertain. The CDR3 coding sequence is TGTGCCAGCAGCTTTTATCCGAATGAGCAGTTCTTC. It codes for CASSFYPNEQFF.